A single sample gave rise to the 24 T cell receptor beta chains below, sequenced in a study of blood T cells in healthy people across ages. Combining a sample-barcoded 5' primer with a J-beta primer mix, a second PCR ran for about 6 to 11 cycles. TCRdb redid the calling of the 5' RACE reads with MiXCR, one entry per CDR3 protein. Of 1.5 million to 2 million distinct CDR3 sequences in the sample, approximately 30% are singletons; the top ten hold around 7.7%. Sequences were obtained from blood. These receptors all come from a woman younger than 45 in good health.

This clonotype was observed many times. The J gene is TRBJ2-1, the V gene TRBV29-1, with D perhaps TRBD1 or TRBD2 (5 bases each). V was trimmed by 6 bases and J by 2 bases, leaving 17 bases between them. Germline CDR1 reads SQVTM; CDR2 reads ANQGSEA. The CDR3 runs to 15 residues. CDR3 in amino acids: CSVWGFNSPYNEQFF. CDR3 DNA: TGCAGCGTGTGGGGGTTTAACTCCCCCTACAATGAGCAGTTCTTC.

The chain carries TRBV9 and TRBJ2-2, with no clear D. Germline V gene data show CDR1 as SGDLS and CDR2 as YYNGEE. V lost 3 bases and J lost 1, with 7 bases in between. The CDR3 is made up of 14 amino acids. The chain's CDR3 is CASSADGNTGELFF. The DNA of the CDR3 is TGTGCCAGCAGCGCGGACGGGAACACCGGGGAGCTGTTTTTT.

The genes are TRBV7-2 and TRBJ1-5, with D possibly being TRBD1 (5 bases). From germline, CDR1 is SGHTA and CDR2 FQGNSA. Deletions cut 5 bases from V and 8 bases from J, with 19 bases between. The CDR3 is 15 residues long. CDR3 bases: TGTGCCAGCAGCAGTGAGGCGGGGGTGGTGGAGCCCCAGCATTTT. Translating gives CASSSEAGVVEPQHF.

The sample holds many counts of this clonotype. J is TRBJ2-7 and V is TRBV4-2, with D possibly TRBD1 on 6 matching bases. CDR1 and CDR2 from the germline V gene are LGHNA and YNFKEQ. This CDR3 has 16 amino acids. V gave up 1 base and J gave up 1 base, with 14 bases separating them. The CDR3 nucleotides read TGTGCCAGCAGCCAAGGGGGAACAGGGAGTTCCTACGAGCAGTACTTC. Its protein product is CASSQGGTGSSYEQYF.

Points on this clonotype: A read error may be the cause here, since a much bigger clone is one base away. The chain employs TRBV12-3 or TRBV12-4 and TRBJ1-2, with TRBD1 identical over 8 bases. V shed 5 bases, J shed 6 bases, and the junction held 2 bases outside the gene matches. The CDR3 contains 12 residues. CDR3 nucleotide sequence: TGTGCCAGCAGTATGACAGGGGATGGCTACACCTTC. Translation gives CASSMTGDGYTF.

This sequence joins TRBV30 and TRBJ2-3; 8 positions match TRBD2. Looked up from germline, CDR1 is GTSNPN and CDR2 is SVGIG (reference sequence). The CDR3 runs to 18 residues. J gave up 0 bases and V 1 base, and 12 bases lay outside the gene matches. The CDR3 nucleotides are TGTGCCTGGAGTGCCAGATGGGGTAGCGGGGTCAGCACAGATACGCAGTATTTT. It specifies CAWSARWGSGVSTDTQYF.

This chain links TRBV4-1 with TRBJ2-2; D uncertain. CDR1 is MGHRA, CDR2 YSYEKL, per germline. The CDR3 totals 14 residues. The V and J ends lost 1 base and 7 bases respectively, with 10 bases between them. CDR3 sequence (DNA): TGCGCCAGCAGCCAAGTGCCTGCCGGCGGGGAGCTGTTTTTT. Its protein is CASSQVPAGGELFF.

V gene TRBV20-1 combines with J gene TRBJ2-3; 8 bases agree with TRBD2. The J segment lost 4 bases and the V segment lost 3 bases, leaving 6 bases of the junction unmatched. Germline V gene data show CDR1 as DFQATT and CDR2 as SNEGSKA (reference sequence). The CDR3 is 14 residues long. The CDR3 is CSASPLAGPDTQYF. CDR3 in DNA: TGCAGTGCTAGTCCGCTAGCGGGCCCAGATACGCAGTATTTT.

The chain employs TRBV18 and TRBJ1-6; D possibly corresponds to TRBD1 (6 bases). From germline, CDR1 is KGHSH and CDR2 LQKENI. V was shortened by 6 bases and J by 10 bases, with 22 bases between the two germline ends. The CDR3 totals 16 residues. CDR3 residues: CASSPEGSGGKSPLHF. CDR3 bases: TGTGCCAGCTCTCCAGAGGGGAGCGGGGGCAAATCACCCCTCCACTTT.

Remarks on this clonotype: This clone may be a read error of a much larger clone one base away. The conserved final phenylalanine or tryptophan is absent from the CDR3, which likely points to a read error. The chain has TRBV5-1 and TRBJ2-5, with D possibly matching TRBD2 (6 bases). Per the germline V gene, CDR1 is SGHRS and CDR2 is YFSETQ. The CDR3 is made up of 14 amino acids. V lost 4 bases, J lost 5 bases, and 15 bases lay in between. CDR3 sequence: CASSILTSTETQYC. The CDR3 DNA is TGCGCCAGCAGCATCCTGACTAGTACGGAGACCCAGTACTGC.

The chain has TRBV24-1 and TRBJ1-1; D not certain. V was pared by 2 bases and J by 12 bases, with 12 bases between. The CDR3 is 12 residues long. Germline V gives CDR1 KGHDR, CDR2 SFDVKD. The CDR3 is CATSDSREQTFF. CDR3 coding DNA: TGTGCCACCAGTGATTCCCGGGAGCAGACTTTCTTT.

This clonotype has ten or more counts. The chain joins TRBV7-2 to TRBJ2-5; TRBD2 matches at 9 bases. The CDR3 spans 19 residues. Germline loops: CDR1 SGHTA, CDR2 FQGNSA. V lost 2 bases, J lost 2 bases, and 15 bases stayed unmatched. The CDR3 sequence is CASSLRWGLAGIWQETQYF. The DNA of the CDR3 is TGTGCCAGCAGCTTAAGATGGGGTCTAGCGGGGATTTGGCAAGAGACCCAGTACTTC.

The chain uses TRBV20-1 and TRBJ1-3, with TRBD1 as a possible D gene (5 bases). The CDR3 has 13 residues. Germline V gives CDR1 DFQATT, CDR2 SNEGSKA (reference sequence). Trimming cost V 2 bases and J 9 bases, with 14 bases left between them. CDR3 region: CSARRGFSGTIYF. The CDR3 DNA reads TGCAGTGCTAGAAGGGGATTTAGTGGCACCATATATTTT.

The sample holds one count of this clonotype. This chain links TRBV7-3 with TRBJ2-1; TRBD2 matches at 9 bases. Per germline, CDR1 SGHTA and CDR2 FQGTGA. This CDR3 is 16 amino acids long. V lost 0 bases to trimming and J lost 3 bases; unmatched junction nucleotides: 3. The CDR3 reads CASSLTIAGVYNEQFF. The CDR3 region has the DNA TGTGCCAGCAGCTTAACCATAGCGGGGGTCTACAATGAGCAGTTCTTC.

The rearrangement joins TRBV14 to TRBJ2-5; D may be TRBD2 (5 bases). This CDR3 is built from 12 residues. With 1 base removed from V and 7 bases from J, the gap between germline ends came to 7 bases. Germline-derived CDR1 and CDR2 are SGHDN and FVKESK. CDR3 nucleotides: TGTGCCAGCAGCCAAGGTGGGAGGACCCAGTACTTC. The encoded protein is CASSQGGRTQYF.

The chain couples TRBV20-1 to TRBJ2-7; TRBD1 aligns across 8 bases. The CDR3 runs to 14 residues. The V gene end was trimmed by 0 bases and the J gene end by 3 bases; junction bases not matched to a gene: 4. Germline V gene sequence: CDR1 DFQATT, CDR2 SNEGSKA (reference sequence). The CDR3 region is CSARDRTGIYEQYF. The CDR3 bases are TGCAGTGCTAGAGATCGGACAGGGATCTACGAGCAGTACTTC.

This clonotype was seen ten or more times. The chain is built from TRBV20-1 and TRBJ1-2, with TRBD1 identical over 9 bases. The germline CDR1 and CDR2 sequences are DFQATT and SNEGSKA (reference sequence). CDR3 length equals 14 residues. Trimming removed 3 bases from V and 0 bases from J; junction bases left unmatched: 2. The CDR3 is CSARDRGANYGYTF. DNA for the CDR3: TGCAGTGCTAGGGACAGGGGAGCTAACTATGGCTACACCTTC.

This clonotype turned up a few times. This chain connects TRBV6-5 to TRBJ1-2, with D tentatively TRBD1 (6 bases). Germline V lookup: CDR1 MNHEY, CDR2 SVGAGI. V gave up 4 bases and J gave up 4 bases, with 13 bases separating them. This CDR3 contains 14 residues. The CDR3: CASSSRGEGYGYTF. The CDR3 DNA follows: TGTGCCAGCAGTTCCAGGGGAGAGGGCTATGGCTACACCTTC.

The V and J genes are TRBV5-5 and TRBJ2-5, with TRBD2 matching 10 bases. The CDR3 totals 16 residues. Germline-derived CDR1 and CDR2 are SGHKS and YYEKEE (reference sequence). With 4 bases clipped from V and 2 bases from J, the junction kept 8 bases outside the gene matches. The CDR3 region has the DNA TGTGCCAGCAGCCCTACTAGCGGGGCTTTTCAAGAGACCCAGTACTTC. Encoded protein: CASSPTSGAFQETQYF. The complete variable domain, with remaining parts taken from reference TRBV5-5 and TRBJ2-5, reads DAGVTQSPTHLIKTRGQQVTLRCSPISGHKSVSWYQQVLGQGPQFIFQYYEKEERGRGNFPDRFSARQFPNYSSELNVNALLLGDSALYLCASSPTSGAFQETQYFGPGTRLLVL.

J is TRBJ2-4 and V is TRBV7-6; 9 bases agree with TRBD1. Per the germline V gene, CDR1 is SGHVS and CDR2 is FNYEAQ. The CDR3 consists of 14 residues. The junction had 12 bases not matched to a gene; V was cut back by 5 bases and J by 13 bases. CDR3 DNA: TGTGCCAGCAGCCCGGGACAGGGAAGCTTTAAGCAGTACTTC. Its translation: CASSPGQGSFKQYF.

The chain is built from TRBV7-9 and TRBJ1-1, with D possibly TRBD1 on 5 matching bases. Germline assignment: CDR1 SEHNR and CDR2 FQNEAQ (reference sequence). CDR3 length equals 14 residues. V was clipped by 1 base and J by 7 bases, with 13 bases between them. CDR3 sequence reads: CASSLEIGADEAFF. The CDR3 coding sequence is TGTGCCAGCAGCTTAGAAATCGGGGCAGATGAAGCTTTCTTT.

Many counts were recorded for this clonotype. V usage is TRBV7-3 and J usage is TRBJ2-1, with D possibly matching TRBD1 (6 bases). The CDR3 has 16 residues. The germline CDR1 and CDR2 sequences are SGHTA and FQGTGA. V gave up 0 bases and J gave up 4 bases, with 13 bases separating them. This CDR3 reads CASSLTTSTGYNEQFF. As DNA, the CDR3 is TGTGCCAGCAGCTTAACGACTTCGACAGGTTACAATGAGCAGTTCTTC.

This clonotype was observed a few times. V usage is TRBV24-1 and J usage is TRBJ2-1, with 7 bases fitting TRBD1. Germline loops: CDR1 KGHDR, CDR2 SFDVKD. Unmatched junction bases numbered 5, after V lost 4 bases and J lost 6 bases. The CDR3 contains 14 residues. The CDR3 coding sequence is TGTGCCACCAGTGACTCGACAGGGTTCAATGAGCAGTTCTTC. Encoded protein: CATSDSTGFNEQFF.

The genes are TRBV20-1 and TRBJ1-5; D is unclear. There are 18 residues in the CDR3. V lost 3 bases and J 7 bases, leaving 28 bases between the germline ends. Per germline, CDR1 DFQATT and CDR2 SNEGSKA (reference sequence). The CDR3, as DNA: TGCAGTGCTAGGTTGGTGACGGGATGCTCGGTACGGTTCCAGCCCCAGCATTTT. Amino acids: CSARLVTGCSVRFQPQHF.